The 31 T cell receptor beta chains presented below share a single source sample, sequenced in a study of identical twins (dated by TCRdb to 2016 to 2017). Libraries came from 5' RACE. Sequencing relied on an Illumina HiSeq 2000. The raw public data were reprocessed by TCRdb itself: fastp quality trimming at Q25, MiXCR clonotype calling, in-frame beta chains only. Each CDR3 protein gets just one entry, which takes the most common genes and DNA from the rows behind it. The sample table records a few hundred thousand distinct CDR3 sequences; roughly an eighth of these occur just once. Approximately 4% of the sample belongs to the ten largest clones. The data were also submitted as part of a second study, on yellow fever vaccine responses in identical twins.

The sequencing sample was made of memory (CD45RO+) T cells sorted from blood. Per the publication, the cell subset or site label means: CD45RO+ enriched T cells. These receptors were taken from a woman in her late teens or twenties in good health.

The chain links TRBV11-3 to TRBJ2-1, with 7 bases fitting TRBD1. J was trimmed by 0 bases and V by 5 bases; bases with no gene match: 10. CDR1 is SGHNT and CDR2 is YENEEA in the germline V gene. The CDR3 extends over 17 amino acids. This CDR3 is CASSRRHRGGSYNEQFF. CDR3 bases: TGTGCCAGCAGCCGGCGACACAGGGGCGGCTCCTACAATGAGCAGTTCTTC.

The table lists this clonotype with a few counts. CDR3 coding DNA: TGTGCCACCAGTGCTAGGGGGGGAGATACGCAGTATTTT. Protein sequence: CATSARGGDTQYF. This rearrangement joins TRBV24-1 to TRBJ2-3; weak D call: TRBD2 (7 bases). The V end lost 5 bases, the J end lost 5 bases, and 10 bases lay between the germline ends. The V gene's germline CDR1 is KGHDR and CDR2 SFDVKD. The CDR3 has 13 residues.

Only a few counts were recorded for this clonotype. The chain combines TRBV29-1 with TRBJ2-5; D is possibly TRBD2 (6 bases). V lost 3 bases and J 8 bases, leaving 10 bases between the germline ends. Germline V gives CDR1 SQVTM, CDR2 ANQGSEA. CDR3 length: 11 amino acids. CDR3 DNA: TGCAGCGTTGATTCGGGGGTCACCCAGTACTTC. Protein sequence: CSVDSGVTQYF.

This clonotype turned up a few times. Possible read error: a much larger clone is one base away. The chain carries TRBV4-3 and TRBJ2-3; D uncertain. V was shortened by 1 base and J by 5 bases, with 13 bases between the two germline ends. The CDR3 consists of 15 residues. Germline values: CDR1 LGHNA, CDR2 YSLEER. The CDR3 bases are TGCGCCAGCAGCCAAGCACAGCTGGGGAAAGATACGCAGTATTTT. This codes for CASSQAQLGKDTQYF.

This clonotype was observed many times. The genes are TRBV20-1 and TRBJ2-3; 9 nucleotides line up with TRBD1. CDR3 length equals 15 residues. Germline CDR1 DFQATT, CDR2 SNEGSKA (reference sequence). With V trimmed by 1 base and J by 4 bases, 6 bases remained unmatched. The chain's CDR3 is CSARVGQGFADTQYF. CDR3 DNA: TGCAGTGCTAGAGTCGGACAGGGGTTCGCAGATACGCAGTATTTT.

In its sample, this clonotype was seen many times. The V call is TRBV7-9, the J call TRBJ2-1, with TRBD2 identical over 7 bases. Germline values: CDR1 SEHNR, CDR2 FQNEAQ (reference sequence). V was pared by 0 bases and J by 2 bases, with 1 base of the junction left unmatched. The CDR3 extends over 15 amino acids. CDR3 protein: CASSLAGGTYNEQFF. In DNA, the CDR3 is TGTGCCAGCAGCTTAGCGGGAGGGACCTACAATGAGCAGTTCTTC.

This clonotype was counted at least ten times. The V and J genes are TRBV10-3 and TRBJ2-5, with D perhaps matching TRBD1 or TRBD2 (5 bases each). The V and J ends lost 10 bases and 4 bases respectively, with 16 bases between them. Germline CDR1 and CDR2: ENHRY and SYGVKD. The CDR3 has 13 residues. The CDR3 DNA reads as TGTGCCACGAGGCCCGGGGCAGGAGAGACCCAGTACTTC. This codes for CATRPGAGETQYF.

This rearrangement joins TRBV18 to TRBJ1-4; TRBD1 is a possible D gene (5 bases). In germline, CDR1 is KGHSH, CDR2 LQKENI. The V and J ends lost 2 bases and 12 bases respectively, with 16 bases between them. The CDR3 loop spans 14 amino acids. Written as DNA, the CDR3 is TGTGCCAGCTCACCAATCGGGGCGGAATTGGAACTGTTTTTT. As protein: CASSPIGAELELFF.

This clonotype occurred once. The chain recombines TRBV10-3 with TRBJ1-2; the D gene is possibly TRBD1 (6 bases). Germline CDR1 and CDR2: ENHRY and SYGVKD. The V end was cut by 2 bases, the J end by 4 bases, with 14 bases between. The CDR3 sequence is 15 residues long. The CDR3 nucleotides are TGTGCCATCAGTGAGCAACTGACAGGCGCCTATGGCTACACCTTC. This translates into CAISEQLTGAYGYTF.

Many counts were recorded for this clonotype. CDR3 region: CSASASGLPKETQYF. The CDR3 nucleotides read TGCAGTGCTAGTGCTAGCGGGCTACCTAAAGAGACCCAGTACTTC. The chain couples TRBV20-1 to TRBJ2-5, with 8 bases fitting TRBD2. J was trimmed by 3 bases and V by 3 bases; bases with no gene match: 9. Germline V gene data show CDR1 as DFQATT and CDR2 as SNEGSKA (reference sequence). The CDR3 runs to 15 residues.

This clonotype was counted a few times. The V gene is TRBV10-3, the J gene TRBJ1-2, with unresolved D. The V gene lost 4 bases and the J gene lost 0 bases, with 9 bases spanning the gap. The germline CDR1 and CDR2 sequences are ENHRY and SYGVKD. The CDR3 is made up of 14 amino acids. CDR3 sequence reads: CAISGAAPNYGYTF. CDR3 nucleotide sequence: TGTGCCATCAGTGGGGCAGCGCCTAACTATGGCTACACCTTC.

This clonotype was picked up a small number of times. V gene TRBV24-1 combines with J gene TRBJ2-1; possible D gene TRBD2, 5 bases. V was pared by 3 bases and J by 0 bases, with 11 bases between. The CDR3 loop spans 16 amino acids. CDR1 and CDR2 (germline): KGHDR, SFDVKD. The DNA of the CDR3 is TGTGCCACCAGTGATGCCGGGATCCTCTCCTACAATGAGCAGTTCTTC. This sequence encodes CATSDAGILSYNEQFF.

The V and J genes are TRBV29-1 and TRBJ1-2; TRBD1 might be the D (5 bases). CDR3 length: 11 residues. Trimming pared 4 bases from V and 2 bases from J, leaving 5 bases between. CDR1 and CDR2 from the germline V gene are SQVTM and ANQGSEA. The CDR3 bases are TGCAGCGTTGGGGGCAACTATGGCTACACCTTC. Encoded protein: CSVGGNYGYTF.

The chain uses TRBV5-1 and TRBJ2-7; the D gene could be TRBD1 or TRBD2 (5 bases each). The CDR3 spans 13 residues. Per the germline V gene, CDR1 is SGHRS and CDR2 is YFSETQ. V lost 4 bases and J lost 2, with 10 bases in between. The CDR3 loop reads CASSRDGAYEQYF. For the CDR3, the DNA is TGCGCCAGCAGCCGGGACGGGGCCTACGAGCAGTACTTC.

This CDR3 is CATSELGTSGNNEQFF. CDR3 nucleotide sequence: TGTGCCACCAGTGAACTGGGGACTAGCGGTAACAATGAGCAGTTCTTC. The genes are TRBV24-1 and TRBJ2-1, with 11 nucleotides matching TRBD2. V lost 4 bases, J lost 5 bases, and 6 bases stayed unmatched. The CDR3 is 16 amino acids. CDR1 and CDR2 from the germline V gene are KGHDR and SFDVKD.

The table lists this clonotype with a few counts. The rearrangement joins TRBV6-5 to TRBJ1-1; weak D call: TRBD1 (5 bases). Per germline, CDR1 MNHEY and CDR2 SVGAGI. The CDR3 is 15 residues long. V lost 5 bases, J lost 3 bases, and 16 bases lay in between. CDR3 loop: CASSHRGGRDTEAFF. The CDR3 DNA sequence: TGTGCCAGCAGTCACCGTGGGGGGAGGGACACTGAAGCTTTCTTT.

This clonotype was detected ten times or more. This rearrangement joins TRBV5-1 to TRBJ2-7; 7 bases line up with TRBD1. CDR3 length: 14 amino acids. V was pared by 7 bases and J by 2 bases, with 9 bases of the junction left unmatched. Germline V lookup: CDR1 SGHRS, CDR2 YFSETQ. CDR3 coding DNA: TGCGCCAGCGGACAGGACCCCCCCCCCTACGAGCAGTACTTC. As protein: CASGQDPPPYEQYF.

The chain uses TRBV2 and TRBJ1-2; D is unclear. The germline gives CDR1 SNHLY, CDR2 FYNNEI. The CDR3 spans 13 residues. V lost 5 bases and J 2 bases, leaving 9 bases between the germline ends. Here the CDR3 reads CASSPPQNYGYTF. The CDR3 nucleotides read TGTGCCAGCAGTCCACCACAGAACTATGGCTACACCTTC.

This chain connects TRBV7-8 to TRBJ1-4; 8 nucleotides line up with TRBD1. Trimming took 2 bases from V and 13 from J; bases not matched to a gene: 9. The CDR3 sequence is 14 residues long. CDR1 is SGHVS, CDR2 FQNEAQ, per germline. This CDR3 is CASSLLDRDDALFF. CDR3 nucleotides: TGTGCCAGCAGCTTATTGGACAGGGACGATGCACTGTTTTTT.

The rearrangement joins TRBV5-6 to TRBJ2-3, with 7 nucleotides matching TRBD1. This CDR3 is built from 15 residues. The V gene end was trimmed by 4 bases and the J gene end by 0 bases; junction bases not matched to a gene: 5. Germline V gene data show CDR1 as SGHDT and CDR2 as YYEEEE. CDR3 nucleotide sequence: TGTGCCAGCAGCCACGACAGGGTCAGCACAGATACGCAGTATTTT. It specifies CASSHDRVSTDTQYF.

The gene calls are TRBV4-3 and TRBJ2-7; perhaps TRBD2 as D (7 bases). This CDR3 is 16 amino acids long. V was cut by 0 bases and J by 7 bases, with 19 bases left in between. Germline V gene lookup returns CDR1 LGHNA and CDR2 YSLEER. CDR3 protein: CASSQDLGGGSWEQYF. CDR3 sequence (DNA): TGCGCCAGCAGCCAAGATTTGGGGGGCGGGAGTTGGGAGCAGTACTTC.

The chain carries TRBV21-1 and TRBJ2-3; the DNA was not compared with TRBD1, the D call given in the table. TRBV21-1 is a documented pseudogene. The CDR3 is 19 amino acids. The DNA for the CDR3 is TGTGCCAGCAGCGTTCCCGGGACAGGGGTCATTCCTAGCACAGATACGCAGTATTTT. Translation: CASSVPGTGVIPSTDTQYF.

The chain employs TRBV12-3 or TRBV12-4 and TRBJ2-6; D unclear. Trimming removed 3 bases from V and 3 bases from J, with 3 bases in between. The CDR3 extends over 13 amino acids. CDR3 amino acids: CASSFYGANVLTF. In DNA form, the CDR3 reads TGTGCCAGCAGTTTTTATGGGGCCAACGTCCTGACTTTC.

The chain recombines TRBV7-2 with TRBJ2-3, with D uncertain. This CDR3 region has 12 residues. Trimming stripped 5 bases from V and 4 bases from J, with 7 bases between. Germline V lookup: CDR1 SGHTA, CDR2 FQGNSA. CDR3 sequence (DNA): TGTGCCAGCAGCCAGAAGTCAGATACGCAGTATTTT. Its translation is CASSQKSDTQYF. Looking up the rest from reference TRBV7-2 and TRBJ2-3 gives the full variable domain: GAGVSQSPSNKVTEKGKDVELRCDPISGHTALYWYRQSLGQGLEFLIYFQGNSAPDKSGLPSDRFSAERTGGSVSTLTIQRTQQEDSAVYLCASSQKSDTQYFGPGTRLTVL.

The rearrangement links TRBV19 to TRBJ2-1; TRBD2 matches at 10 bases. Germline-derived CDR1 and CDR2 are LNHDA and SQIVND (reference sequence). J gave up 8 bases and V 8 bases, and 9 bases lay outside the gene matches. There are 14 residues in the CDR3. This CDR3 reads CASYSLAGDHEQFF. The CDR3 bases are TGTGCCAGTTATTCCCTAGCGGGAGACCATGAGCAGTTCTTC.

This clonotype has just a few counts. The gene calls are TRBV12-3 or TRBV12-4 and TRBJ2-7; tentative D call: TRBD2 (5 bases). V dropped 0 bases and J dropped 4 bases, with 10 bases sitting between them. This CDR3 comprises 14 residues. The CDR3 loop is CASSLAGVSYEQYF. CDR3 in DNA: TGTGCCAGCAGTTTAGCGGGAGTTTCGTACGAGCAGTACTTC.

This clonotype showed up just a few times. This sequence joins TRBV7-3 and TRBJ2-1, with a possible D match to TRBD1 (6 bases). The CDR3 loop spans 14 amino acids. Trimming took off 5 bases at V and 6 bases at J, with 14 bases between the two ends. The germline gives CDR1 SGHTA, CDR2 FQGTGA. The CDR3 region has the DNA TGTGCCAGCAGCGTGGACAGCGCAGGCAATGAGCAGTTCTTC. This sequence encodes CASSVDSAGNEQFF.

Concerning this clonotype itself: The junction shows a germline mismatch at one end, possibly a read error. The chain combines TRBV7-7 with TRBJ2-7; 7 nucleotides match TRBD1. Germline CDR1 SSHAT, CDR2 FNYEAQ (reference sequence). This CDR3 is built from 14 residues. CDR3 nucleotide sequence: TGTGCTAGCAGCCAATCTGGGGGACAGACCGAGCAGTACTTC. It translates to CASSQSGGQTEQYF.

This clonotype was found many times. This sequence joins TRBV5-1 and TRBJ1-2; TRBD1 matches 8 bases. The CDR3 spans 16 residues. Trimming cost V 4 bases and J 2 bases; bases outside gene matches: 10. Germline lookup yields CDR1 SGHRS and CDR2 YFSETQ. The CDR3 DNA sequence: TGCGCCAGCAGCGAGGCTCCCCAGGGGGCGAACTATGGCTACACCTTC. It translates to CASSEAPQGANYGYTF.

In this sample, this clonotype turned up a few times. The V and J genes are TRBV7-2 and TRBJ2-7; the D gene is possibly TRBD2 (7 bases). The CDR3 has 15 amino acids. Trimming pared 3 bases from V and 6 bases from J, leaving 18 bases between. Germline V gene lookup returns CDR1 SGHTA and CDR2 FQGNSA. This CDR3 reads CASSFPRGRAVEQYF. CDR3 sequence (DNA): TGTGCCAGCAGCTTCCCTAGGGGGAGGGCCGTCGAGCAGTACTTC.

V gene TRBV15 combines with J gene TRBJ2-3, with 7 bases lining up with TRBD1. The V gene end was trimmed by 2 bases and the J gene end by 2 bases; junction bases not matched to a gene: 10. Germline-derived CDR1 and CDR2 are LNHNV and YYDKDF (reference sequence). The length of the CDR3 is 17 residues. The CDR3 protein is CATSRIRGGAATDTQYF. CDR3 DNA sequence: TGTGCCACCAGCAGAATACGAGGGGGCGCGGCCACAGATACGCAGTATTTT.